This TCR beta chain was sequenced during a study of CD8 T cells in Susac syndrome. Reverse transcription of roughly 0.5 to 1 ug RNA was carried out with random hexamers. TCRdb reanalysed the immunoSEQ multiplex PCR reads using MiXCR and keeps one entry per CDR3 protein. The table lists 200,000 to 300,000 distinct CDR3 sequences, 90% to 95% of them singletons, with 0.065% to 0.075% in the top ten. The V end was cut by 1 base, the J end by 6 bases, with 16 bases between. The CDR3 is 16 residues long. Germline values: CDR1 KGHSH, CDR2 LQKENI. This chain joins TRBV18 and TRBJ2-4, with D possibly being TRBD1 or TRBD2 (5 bases each). This clonotype originated in a human donor with multiple sclerosis. The sample consisted of CD4+ T cells from PBMCs. The CDR3 loop reads CASSPRRESSRNIQYF. For the CDR3, the DNA is TGTGCCAGCTCACCACGCAGGGAGTCCTCAAGAAACATTCAGTACTTC.